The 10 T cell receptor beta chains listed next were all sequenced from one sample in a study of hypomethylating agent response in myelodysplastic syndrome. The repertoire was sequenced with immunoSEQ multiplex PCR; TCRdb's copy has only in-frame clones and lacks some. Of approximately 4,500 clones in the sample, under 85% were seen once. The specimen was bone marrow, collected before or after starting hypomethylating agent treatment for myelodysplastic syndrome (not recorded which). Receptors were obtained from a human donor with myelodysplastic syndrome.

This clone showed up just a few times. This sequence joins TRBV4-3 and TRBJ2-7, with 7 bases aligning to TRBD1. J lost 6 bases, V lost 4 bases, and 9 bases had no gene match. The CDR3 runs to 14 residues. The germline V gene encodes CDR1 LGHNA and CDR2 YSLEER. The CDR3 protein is CASSRLRTGGEQYF. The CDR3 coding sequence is TGCGCCAGCAGCCGGCTAAGGACAGGAGGCGAGCAGTACTTC.

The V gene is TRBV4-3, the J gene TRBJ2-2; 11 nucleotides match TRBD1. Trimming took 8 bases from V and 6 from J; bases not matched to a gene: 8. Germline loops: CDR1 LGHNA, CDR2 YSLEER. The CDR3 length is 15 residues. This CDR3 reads CASGQGAVSPGELFF. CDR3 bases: TGCGCCAGCGGACAGGGGGCGGTTTCCCCCGGGGAGCTGTTTTTT.

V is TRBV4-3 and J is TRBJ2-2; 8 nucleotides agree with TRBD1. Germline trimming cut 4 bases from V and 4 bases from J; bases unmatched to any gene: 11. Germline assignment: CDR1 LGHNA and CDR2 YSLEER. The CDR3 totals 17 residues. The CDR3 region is CASSRNSGGRSTGELFF. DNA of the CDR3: TGCGCCAGCAGCCGAAACTCAGGGGGCAGGTCCACCGGGGAGCTGTTTTTT.

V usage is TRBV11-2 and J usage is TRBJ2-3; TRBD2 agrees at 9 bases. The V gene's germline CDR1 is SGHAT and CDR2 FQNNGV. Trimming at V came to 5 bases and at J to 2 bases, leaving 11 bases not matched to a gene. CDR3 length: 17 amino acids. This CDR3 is CASSQFPSSGTTDTQYF. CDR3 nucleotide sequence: TGTGCCAGCAGCCAATTCCCATCTAGCGGGACCACAGATACGCAGTATTTT.

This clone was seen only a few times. Here the CDR3 reads CASSLGTGVYEQYF. The DNA of the CDR3 is TGTGCCAGCAGCTTGGGGACAGGGGTCTACGAGCAGTACTTC. The V gene is TRBV7-9, the J gene TRBJ2-7; TRBD1 aligns across 10 bases. The CDR3 covers 14 residues. J was trimmed by 3 bases and V by 3 bases; bases with no gene match: 2. The germline gives CDR1 SEHNR, CDR2 FQNEAQ (reference sequence).

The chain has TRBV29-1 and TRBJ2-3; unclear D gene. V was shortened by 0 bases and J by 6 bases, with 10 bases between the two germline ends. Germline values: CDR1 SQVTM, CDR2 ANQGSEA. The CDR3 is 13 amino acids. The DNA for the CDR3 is TGCAGCGTTGAAGAGGTTGCTGGGGATACGCAGTATTTT. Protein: CSVEEVAGDTQYF.

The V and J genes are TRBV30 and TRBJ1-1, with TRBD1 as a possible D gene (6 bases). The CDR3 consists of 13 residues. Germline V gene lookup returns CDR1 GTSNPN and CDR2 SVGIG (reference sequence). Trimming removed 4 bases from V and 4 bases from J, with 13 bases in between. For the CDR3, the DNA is TGTGCCTGGATCGTGATAGGGGGCACTGAAGCTTTCTTT. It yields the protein CAWIVIGGTEAFF.

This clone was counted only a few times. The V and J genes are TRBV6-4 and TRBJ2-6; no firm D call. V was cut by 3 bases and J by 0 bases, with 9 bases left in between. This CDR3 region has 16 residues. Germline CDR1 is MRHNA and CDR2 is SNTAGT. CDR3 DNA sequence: TGTGCCAGCAGTGAAGACTCGAGCTCTGGGGCCAACGTCCTGACTTTC. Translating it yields CASSEDSSSGANVLTF.

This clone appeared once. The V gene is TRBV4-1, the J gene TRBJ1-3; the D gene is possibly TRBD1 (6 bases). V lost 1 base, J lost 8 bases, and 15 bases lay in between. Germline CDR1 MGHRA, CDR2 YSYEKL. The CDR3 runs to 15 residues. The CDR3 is CASSQAPGGRDTIYF. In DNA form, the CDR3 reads TGCGCCAGCAGCCAAGCCCCTGGGGGGCGGGACACCATATATTTT.

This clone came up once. The DNA of the CDR3 is TGTGCCTGGAGTCGGTTAGGGGCCGAAAAACTGTTTTTT. Translation: CAWSRLGAEKLFF. The chain has TRBV30 and TRBJ1-4, with a tentative D call TRBD1 (5 bases). V dropped 2 bases and J dropped 8 bases, with 12 bases sitting between them. In germline, CDR1 is GTSNPN, CDR2 SVGIG (reference sequence). The CDR3 runs to 13 residues.